This T cell receptor (beta chain) was observed in a study of beta chain features in type 1 diabetes. Overall study results and limits: In every one of the four CD4+ subsets, TCRB CDR3s were moderately but significantly shorter in Type 1 diabetes patients.

All of the isolated RNA was reverse transcribed, so expressed TCRB transcripts were sequenced. Assay: immunoSEQ multiplex PCR; the TCRdb copy retains only in-frame clones and omits some. The sample lists roughly 330,000 clones; about 14% were seen once. The V end lost 4 bases, the J end lost 13 bases, and 14 bases lay between the germline ends. The germline CDR1 and CDR2 sequences are MNHNS and SASEGT. The CDR3 totals 12 residues. In its sample, this clone was seen a few times. Antigen specificity is unknown. The receptor comes from a woman younger than 30 with type 1 diabetes. The rearrangement uses TRBV6-1 and TRBJ2-4; D is ambiguous. Sequences were obtained from naive CD4+ T cells from blood. The CDR3 is CASSGTNPPQYF. The CDR3 DNA reads TGTGCCAGCAGTGGTACTAATCCCCCCCAGTACTTC.